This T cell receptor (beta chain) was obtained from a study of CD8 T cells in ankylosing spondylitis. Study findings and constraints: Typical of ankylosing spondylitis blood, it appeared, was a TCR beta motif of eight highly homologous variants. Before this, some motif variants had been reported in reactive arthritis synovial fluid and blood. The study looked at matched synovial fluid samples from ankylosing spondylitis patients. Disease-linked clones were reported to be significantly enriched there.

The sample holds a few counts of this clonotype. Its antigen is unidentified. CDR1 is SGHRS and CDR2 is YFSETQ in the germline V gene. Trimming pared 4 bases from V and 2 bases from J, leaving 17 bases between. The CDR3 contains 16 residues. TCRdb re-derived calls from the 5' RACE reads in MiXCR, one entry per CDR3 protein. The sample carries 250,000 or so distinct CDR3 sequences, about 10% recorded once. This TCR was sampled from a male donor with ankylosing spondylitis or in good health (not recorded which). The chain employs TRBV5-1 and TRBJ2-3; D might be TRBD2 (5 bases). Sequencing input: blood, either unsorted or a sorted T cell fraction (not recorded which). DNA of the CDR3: TGCGCCAGCAGCCCCCCCGCAGCGGATCACACAGATACGCAGTATTTT. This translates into CASSPPAADHTDTQYF.